This T cell receptor (beta chain) was retrieved from a study of Graves' ophthalmopathy and Graves' hyperthyroidism. This clonotype was picked up a small number of times. The CDR3 contains 14 residues. V lost 4 bases and J 4 bases, leaving 13 bases between the germline ends. The germline V gene has CDR1 SEHNR and CDR2 FQNEAQ (reference sequence). Orbital computed tomography, together with clinical symptoms, serum thyroxine, TRAb and thyroid ultrasound, was used for diagnosis. RNA served as the template for amplifying TCR beta CDR3 regions. In the first round, RT-PCR was carried out with HTBI primers, and a multiplex PCR formed the second round. Each CDR3 protein is one row after TCRdb ran MiXCR on the multiplex PCR reads. The table lists about 740,000 distinct CDR3 sequences, 40% of them singletons.

The specimen was peripheral blood. The chain combines TRBV7-9 with TRBJ1-1, with a tentative D call TRBD1 (6 bases). The origin of this receptor is an adult man with Graves' ophthalmopathy. The CDR3 DNA sequence: TGTGCCAGCAGCTCCGTACAGGGTTCCACTGAAGCTTTCTTT. Translating it yields CASSSVQGSTEAFF.